Described below is a single T cell receptor beta chain sequence and its context. The CDR3 runs to 14 residues. The V end lost 8 bases, the J end lost 0 bases, and 12 bases lay between the germline ends. Germline V gene sequence: CDR1 SNHLY, CDR2 FYNNEI. This table comes from immunoSEQ multiplex PCR, and its TCRdb copy is limited to in-frame clones, with some not included. The sample yields under 9,500 clones, 70% to 90% seen once. This specimen belongs to a study of follicular helper T cells after annual influenza vaccination. Regarding time point: 2015-2016 season, pre-vaccination. The chain employs TRBV2 and TRBJ2-3; possibly TRBD1 for D (6 bases). This specimen was CXCR5+ CD38- circulating T follicular helper cells from blood, taken on the day of influenza vaccination. Stated subset: circulating Tfh, non-naive CD4+CXCR5+PD-1+ (ICOS+CD38+ or ICOS-CD38-). The source of this sequence is an adult who received the influenza vaccine. CDR3 sequence reads: CASLWTDSTDTQYF. Written as DNA, the CDR3 is TGTGCCAGCTTGTGGACAGATAGCACAGATACGCAGTATTTT.